What follows is one T cell receptor (beta chain) and its context. The antigen is not known. The isolated RNA, all of it, was reverse transcribed, so expressed TCRB transcripts were what got sequenced. Sequenced by immunoSEQ multiplex PCR; TCRdb stores in-frame clones only, minus some. Of a few hundred thousand clones listed, about 14% are singletons. These data are taken from a study of beta chain features in type 1 diabetes. Study-level information: All samples yielded some 110 million examined sorted cells. Overall study results and limits: In every one of the four CD4+ subsets, TCRB CDR3s were moderately but significantly shorter in Type 1 diabetes patients.

V was trimmed by 5 bases and J by 8 bases, leaving 9 bases between them. The CDR3 length is 12 residues. Looked up from germline, CDR1 is LNHDA and CDR2 is SQIVND (reference sequence). Sequencing used naive CD4+ T cells from blood. The TCR comes from a young woman with type 1 diabetes. This sequence joins TRBV19 and TRBJ1-4, with a possible D match to TRBD1 (6 bases). The CDR3 DNA reads as TGTGCCAGTAGTGAGGGGGAAGAAAAACTGTTTTTT. Translating it yields CASSEGEEKLFF.